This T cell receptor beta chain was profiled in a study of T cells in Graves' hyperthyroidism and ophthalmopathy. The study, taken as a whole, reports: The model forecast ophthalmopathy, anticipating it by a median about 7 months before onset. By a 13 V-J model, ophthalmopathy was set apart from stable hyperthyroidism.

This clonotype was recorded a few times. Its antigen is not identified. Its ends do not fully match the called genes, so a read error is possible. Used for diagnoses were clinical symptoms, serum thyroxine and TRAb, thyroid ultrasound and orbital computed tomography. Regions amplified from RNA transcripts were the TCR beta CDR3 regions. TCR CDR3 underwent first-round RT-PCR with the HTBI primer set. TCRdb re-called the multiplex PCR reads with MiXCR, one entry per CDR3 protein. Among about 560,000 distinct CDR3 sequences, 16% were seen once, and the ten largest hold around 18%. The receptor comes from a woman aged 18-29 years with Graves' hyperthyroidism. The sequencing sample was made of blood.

CDR3 sequence: CAISESGGGNQPQHF. DNA of the CDR3: TGTGCCATCAGCGAGTCAGGTGGGGGGAATCAGCCCCAGCATTTT. This chain uses TRBV10-3 with TRBJ1-5; D might be TRBD1 (5 bases). Germline V gene data show CDR1 as ENHRY and CDR2 as SYGVKD. The CDR3 is made up of 15 amino acids.